These 16 T cell receptor beta chains were sequenced from one sample in a study of cytomegalovirus exposure and HLA in healthy donors. This PCR relied on a set of 60 Vbeta primers and 13 Jbeta primers. Data came from immunoSEQ multiplex PCR; TCRdb stores just in-frame clones and leaves some out. This sample has over 200,000 clones, with more than 75% found just once. The sample comprised PBMCs. These receptors originate from a woman between 40 and 50 years old in good health and CMV-seropositive.

This chain connects TRBV30 to TRBJ2-1; TRBD1 aligns across 7 bases. The trim removed 0 bases at V and 5 bases at J, leaving 4 bases unmatched. Germline lookup yields CDR1 GTSNPN and CDR2 SVGIG (reference sequence). The CDR3 consists of 14 residues. The chain's CDR3 is CAWSVGTVNNEQFF. CDR3 DNA sequence: TGTGCCTGGAGTGTAGGGACAGTAAACAATGAGCAGTTCTTC.

V gene TRBV2 combines with J gene TRBJ2-3; D is undetermined. Germline V gene lookup returns CDR1 SNHLY and CDR2 FYNNEI. There are 12 residues in the CDR3. Between the trimmed V and J ends, which lost 7 bases and 5 bases, there was a span of 10 bases. DNA of the CDR3: TGTGCCAGCAACATGAACCAAGATACGCAGTATTTT. Translated, it gives CASNMNQDTQYF.

In its sample, this clone was seen once. The chain is built from TRBV2 and TRBJ2-3, with 8 bases identical to TRBD2. V shed 4 bases and J 5 bases; nucleotides not matched to a gene: 8. Germline V gives CDR1 SNHLY, CDR2 FYNNEI. This CDR3 region has 15 residues. CDR3 in DNA: TGTGCCAGCAGTGCCCTAGCGGGCCAGGGAGATACGCAGTATTTT. Translated: CASSALAGQGDTQYF.

The V call is TRBV5-1, the J call TRBJ2-3; 7 bases line up with TRBD1. Unmatched junction bases numbered 4, after V lost 4 bases and J lost 2 bases. The CDR3 totals 14 residues. Germline CDR1 is SGHRS and CDR2 is YFSETQ. The CDR3 DNA reads as TGCGCCAGCAGCGACGGGACAGACACAGATACGCAGTATTTT. Protein product: CASSDGTDTDTQYF.

The V gene is TRBV27, the J gene TRBJ2-7; 8 bases agree with TRBD1. The CDR3 contains 15 residues. Germline CDR1 reads MNHEY; CDR2 reads SMNVEV (reference sequence). J gave up 2 bases and V 5 bases, and 8 bases lay outside the gene matches. CDR3 in DNA: TGTGCCAGCAGTATACGGACAGGGATTGCCTACGAGCAGTACTTC. It yields the protein CASSIRTGIAYEQYF.

This chain connects TRBV5-1 to TRBJ2-3; perhaps TRBD1 as D (5 bases). The CDR3 runs 13 residues. V lost 0 bases to trimming and J lost 7 bases, with 9 bases between them. In germline, CDR1 is SGHRS, CDR2 YFSETQ. The CDR3 protein is CASSLERTNTQYF. Here the CDR3 DNA reads TGCGCCAGCAGCTTGGAGAGGACAAATACGCAGTATTTT.

The V gene is TRBV2, the J gene TRBJ1-5; 10 bases are a match to TRBD1. J was trimmed by 6 bases and V by 4 bases; bases with no gene match: 6. Germline-derived CDR1 and CDR2 are SNHLY and FYNNEI. The length of the CDR3 is 15 residues. This CDR3 reads CASSGTDRGTQPQHF. DNA of the CDR3: TGTGCCAGCAGTGGAACGGACAGGGGGACTCAGCCCCAGCATTTT.

The chain is built from TRBV7-9 and TRBJ1-1; D perhaps matches TRBD1 (6 bases). Trimming shortened V by 4 bases and J by 3 bases, and 9 bases separated the two germline ends. The CDR3 is 13 amino acids. Per the germline V gene, CDR1 is SEHNR and CDR2 is FQNEAQ (reference sequence). CDR3 protein: CASSSEGDTEAFF. Here the CDR3 DNA reads TGTGCCAGCAGCTCCGAGGGGGACACTGAAGCTTTCTTT.

This chain uses TRBV11-2 with TRBJ2-3; 8 nucleotides line up with TRBD2. Germline V gene sequence: CDR1 SGHAT, CDR2 FQNNGV. The CDR3 has 16 amino acids. V lost 0 bases to trimming and J lost 0 bases; unmatched junction nucleotides: 2. As DNA, the CDR3 is TGTGCCAGCAGCTTAGAGACTAGCGAAAGCACAGATACGCAGTATTTT. It codes for CASSLETSESTDTQYF.

The chain uses TRBV2 and TRBJ2-3, with 11 positions matching TRBD2. V shed 6 bases, J shed 5 bases, and the junction held 10 bases outside the gene matches. The germline V gene encodes CDR1 SNHLY and CDR2 FYNNEI. The CDR3 covers 16 residues. In DNA, the CDR3 is TGTGCCAGCAGAGATAGACTAGCGGGGCATGGAGATACGCAGTATTTT. It encodes CASRDRLAGHGDTQYF. The full variable domain, its missing parts supplied by reference TRBV2 and TRBJ2-3, is EPEVTQTPSHQVTQMGQEVILRCVPISNHLYFYWYRQILGQKVEFLVSFYNNEISEKSEIFDDQFSVERPDGSNFTLKIRSTKLEDSAMYFCASRDRLAGHGDTQYFGPGTRLTVL.

CDR3 sequence (DNA): TGTGCCAGTAGTATTGAGTGGGCAGGGTGGGACACCGGGGAGCTGTTTTTT. This encodes CASSIEWAGWDTGELFF. This sequence joins TRBV19 and TRBJ2-2; the D gene is possibly TRBD1 (5 bases). Germline V gene sequence: CDR1 LNHDA, CDR2 SQIVND (reference sequence). The CDR3 totals 17 residues. Trimming shortened V by 3 bases and J by 3 bases, and 17 bases separated the two germline ends. Supplemented by reference TRBV19 and TRBJ2-2, the full variable domain reads DGGITQSPKYLFRKEGQNVTLSCEQNLNHDAMYWYRQDPGQGLRLIYYSQIVNDFQKGDIAEGYSVSREKKESFPLTVTSAQKNPTAFYLCASSIEWAGWDTGELFFGEGSRLTVL.

The chain combines TRBV5-6 with TRBJ2-1; TRBD1 agrees at 8 bases. CDR3 length equals 14 residues. Germline CDR1 and CDR2: SGHDT and YYEEEE. The V segment lost 3 bases and the J segment 8 bases; nucleotides outside the gene matches: 7. CDR3 nucleotide sequence: TGTGCCAGCAGCTCATACAGGGGGGAGGATGAGCAGTTCTTC. Its translation: CASSSYRGEDEQFF.

The rearrangement uses TRBV4-3 and TRBJ1-6; a weak D match, TRBD1 (5 bases). Trimming pared 0 bases from V and 7 bases from J, leaving 19 bases between. There are 18 residues in the CDR3. Germline V CDR1 and CDR2: LGHNA, YSLEER. The DNA for the CDR3 is TGCGCCAGCAGCCAAGATCAATCCGCACGGGGGTTAAATTCACCCCTCCACTTT. Protein: CASSQDQSARGLNSPLHF.

The rearrangement links TRBV6-6 to TRBJ2-1; the D gene is possibly TRBD2 (6 bases). This CDR3 contains 15 residues. The germline gives CDR1 MNHNY, CDR2 SVGAGI (reference sequence). V was clipped by 2 bases and J by 4 bases, with 12 bases between them. For the CDR3, the DNA is TGTGCCAGCAGTTACCTTACGGGGGTATACAATGAGCAGTTCTTC. Translated: CASSYLTGVYNEQFF.

The chain employs TRBV4-1 and TRBJ2-5, with 8 positions matching TRBD2. CDR3 length: 15 amino acids. J gave up 2 bases and V 2 bases, and 4 bases lay outside the gene matches. Germline V gene sequence: CDR1 MGHRA, CDR2 YSYEKL. The CDR3, as DNA: TGCGCCAGCAGCCAAAGCGGGAGAGGACAAGAGACCCAGTACTTC. Residues: CASSQSGRGQETQYF.

The rearrangement links TRBV21-1 to TRBJ2-7; no check of the table's D call, TRBD2, against the DNA was made. TRBV21-1 is given as a pseudogene. The CDR3 runs to 16 residues. CDR3 sequence (DNA): TGTGCCAGCAGCAAAGAAGAAAGCGGGAGCCCCTACGAGCAGTACTTC. Translated, it gives CASSKEESGSPYEQYF.